This entry lists 16 T cell receptor beta chains sequenced from one sample in a study of CD8+CD57+ T cells in acquired aplastic anemia. Selection for sequencing was limited to patients who had shown CD8+CD57+ cell expansion by flow cytometry. Profiling that covered TCR beta VDJ and CDR3 relied on genomic DNA as its template. Via MiXCR, TCRdb re-called the reads, giving one row per CDR3 protein. The profile shows a few hundred thousand distinct CDR3 sequences, approximately 80% of them singletons. Sample: sorted CD4+, CD8+, or CD8+CD57+ T cells (not recorded which) from PBMCs. The receptors originated from a human donor with aplastic anemia.

The chain has TRBV7-6 and TRBJ1-6, with D unresolved. Germline CDR1 is SGHVS and CDR2 is FNYEAQ. Trimming pared 4 bases from V and 5 bases from J, leaving 0 bases between. This CDR3 spans 11 amino acids. The CDR3, as DNA: TGTGCCAGCAGCTATAATTCACCCCTCCACTTT. It yields the protein CASSYNSPLHF.

This clonotype is medium-sized within its sample. The gene calls are TRBV7-9 and TRBJ2-2; D is possibly TRBD1 (7 bases). The CDR3 is 14 amino acids. V was shortened by 3 bases and J by 4 bases, with 9 bases between the two germline ends. Germline CDR1 reads SEHNR; CDR2 reads FQNEAQ (reference sequence). CDR3 in DNA: TGTGCCAGCAGCTTTCAGGGGGGCACCGGGGAGCTGTTTTTT. It encodes CASSFQGGTGELFF.

On this clonotype itself: One end of the junction varies from germline; a read error may be responsible. The rearrangement joins TRBV7-8 to TRBJ2-3, with D tentatively TRBD2 (5 bases). CDR1 is SGHVS and CDR2 is FQNEAQ in the germline V gene. CDR3 size: 13 residues. DNA of the CDR3: TGTGCCAGCAGCGTCGCGGGCACACACACTACGCAGTTT. Translating gives CASSVAGTHTTQF.

In this sample, this clonotype turned up once. The CDR3 DNA is TGTGCCAGCAGCTTCGGTCCTAACTATGGCTACACCTTC. This sequence encodes CASSFGPNYGYTF. The chain combines TRBV11-2 with TRBJ1-2, with D hard to call. CDR3 length: 13 amino acids. V was trimmed by 3 bases and J by 0 bases, leaving 5 bases between them. In germline, CDR1 is SGHAT, CDR2 FQNNGV.

The chain employs TRBV12-3 or TRBV12-4 and TRBJ1-1; no definite D call. This CDR3 is built from 11 residues. V shed 6 bases and J shed 10 bases, with 12 bases lying between them. For the CDR3, the DNA is TGTGCCAGCAGCCCACCCTATGGAGCTTTCTTT. The encoded protein is CASSPPYGAFF.

Notes on this clonotype: The DNA is omitted, as the CDR3 cannot be located on it reliably, and the CDR3 follows TCRdb's listing. The chain combines TRBV7-9 with TRBJ1-2. From its first to its last residue, the CDR3 has 13 amino acids. Germline values: CDR1 SEHNR, CDR2 FQNEAQ (reference sequence). CDR3 loop: CASSQAVAYGSTF.

The V gene is TRBV20-1, the J gene TRBJ2-1, with 10 bases lining up with TRBD2. The J segment lost 3 bases and the V segment lost 3 bases, leaving 8 bases of the junction unmatched. The CDR3 totals 16 residues. Germline V lookup: CDR1 DFQATT, CDR2 SNEGSKA (reference sequence). Here the CDR3 DNA reads TGCAGTGCTAGGAATCTTGGGACTAGCGTCTACAATGAGCAGTTCTTC. Translated, it gives CSARNLGTSVYNEQFF.

The chain uses TRBV7-4 and TRBJ2-1; 7 nucleotides align to TRBD2. CDR3 length equals 16 residues. Germline V gene sequence: CDR1 SGHVT, CDR2 SQSDAQ. V shed 3 bases and J 13 bases; nucleotides not matched to a gene: 18. CDR3 in DNA: TGTGCCAGCAGCTTTCAAGGAGGCGGGGGAAGTGATGCTCAGTTCTTC. Its protein is CASSFQGGGGSDAQFF.

The chain has TRBV7-2 and TRBJ1-5; D gene unclear. The CDR3 totals 14 residues. Germline-derived CDR1 and CDR2 are SGHTA and FQGNSA. Trimming removed 0 bases at V and 13 bases at J, with 16 bases between. The CDR3: CASSLAVSTETQHF. Here the CDR3 DNA reads TGTGCCAGCAGCTTAGCGGTTAGCACCGAGACGCAGCATTTT. The full variable domain, its missing parts supplied by reference TRBV7-2 and TRBJ1-5, is GAGVSQSPSNKVTEKGKDVELRCDPISGHTALYWYRQSLGQGLEFLIYFQGNSAPDKSGLPSDRFSAERTGGSVSTLTIQRTQQEDSAVYLCASSLAVSTETQHFGDGTRLSIL.

This clonotype has ten or more counts. The chain links TRBV6-1 to TRBJ2-7, with 9 bases lining up with TRBD1. Losses at the gene ends were 6 bases for V and 5 bases for J; bases not matched to a gene: 5. CDR1 is MNHNS and CDR2 is SASEGT in the germline V gene. The CDR3 spans 13 residues. The DNA of the CDR3 is TGTGCCAGCAGCTACAGGACAGGGGACGAGCAGTACTTC. Amino acids: CASSYRTGDEQYF.

Comment on this clonotype: The germline gene is not matched at one end of the junction; a read error may be the cause. The chain joins TRBV7-8 to TRBJ2-3; maybe TRBD1 (5 bases). Germline-derived CDR1 and CDR2 are SGHVS and FQNEAQ. The CDR3 extends over 12 amino acids. The CDR3 coding sequence is TGTGCCAGCAGCTTAGGGGGCGATACGCAGTCTTTT. This sequence encodes CASSLGGDTQSF.

About this clonotype: The junction departs from germline at one end; a sequencing error may be responsible. The rearrangement links TRBV7-7 to TRBJ2-3; D could derive from TRBD1 or TRBD2 (5 bases each). CDR1 is SSHAT, CDR2 FNYEAQ, per germline (reference sequence). This CDR3 spans 15 amino acids. The CDR3 sequence is CASSPRDQGPDTQYF. CDR3 sequence (DNA): TGTGCTAGCAGCCCCCGTGACCAGGGACCAGATACGCAGTATTTT.

V usage is TRBV9 and J usage is TRBJ1-5; 7 bases match TRBD1. Germline V gene data show CDR1 as SGDLS and CDR2 as YYNGEE. The CDR3 extends over 18 amino acids. V lost 4 bases and J lost 2; bases outside the gene matches: 15. CDR3 DNA: TGTGCCAGCAGCCCGAAAAAGGGGTGGGACAGCCGCAATCAGCCCCAGCATTTT. Translation gives CASSPKKGWDSRNQPQHF.

The chain recombines TRBV2 with TRBJ1-3; possibly TRBD1 for D (5 bases). Germline V CDR1 and CDR2: SNHLY, FYNNEI. CDR3 size: 19 residues. The germline V and J ends were trimmed by 7 bases and 2 bases, with 27 bases remaining between them. The CDR3 protein is CASIGGWSGYTLPGNTIYF. CDR3 nucleotides: TGTGCCAGCATTGGGGGGTGGTCGGGCTACACCTTACCTGGAAACACCATATATTTT.

Turning to this clonotype: The junction does not match germline at one end; this may be a read error. The rearrangement links TRBV24-1 to TRBJ1-5; TRBD1 might be the D (5 bases). The CDR3 totals 15 residues. CDR1 KGHDR and CDR2 SFDVKD come from the germline V gene. The CDR3 loop reads CATSDFWGYNQPQHF. The DNA of the CDR3 is TGTGCCACTAGTGATTTTTGGGGGTACAATCAGCCCCAGCATTTT.

With respect to this clonotype: Germline and junction disagree at one end, which may indicate a read error. V usage is TRBV7-3 and J usage is TRBJ2-7; either TRBD1 or TRBD2 may fit D (5 bases each). Germline values: CDR1 SGHTA, CDR2 FQGTGA. The CDR3 consists of 14 residues. For the CDR3, the DNA is TGTGCCACCAGCGGCCGGGGCCTCGCCTACGATAAGTACTTC. Translated: CATSGRGLAYDKYF.